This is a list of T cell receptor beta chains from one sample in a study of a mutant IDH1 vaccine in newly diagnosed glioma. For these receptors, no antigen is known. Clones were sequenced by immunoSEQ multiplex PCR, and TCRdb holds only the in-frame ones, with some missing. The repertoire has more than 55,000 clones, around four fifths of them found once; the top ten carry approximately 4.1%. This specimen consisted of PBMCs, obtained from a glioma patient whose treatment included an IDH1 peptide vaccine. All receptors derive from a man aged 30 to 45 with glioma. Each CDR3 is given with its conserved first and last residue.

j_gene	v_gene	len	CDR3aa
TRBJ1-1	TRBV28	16	CASSAPHKLGNTEAFF
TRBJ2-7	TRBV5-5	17	CASSFRHAGTGFYEQYF
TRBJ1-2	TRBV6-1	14	CASSEYRGAEGYTF
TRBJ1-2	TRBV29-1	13	CSVPVRGLGGYTF
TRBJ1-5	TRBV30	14	CAWSAGQGNQPQHF
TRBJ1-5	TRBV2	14	CASRPDSSNQPQHF
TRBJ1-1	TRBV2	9	CASSAQTTF
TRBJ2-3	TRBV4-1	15	CASSPGLAGGQTQYF
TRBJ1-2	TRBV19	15	CASSIEAGGNYGYTF
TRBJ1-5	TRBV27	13	CASKGTGNQPQHF
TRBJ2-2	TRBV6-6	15	CASRRRDRDTGELFF
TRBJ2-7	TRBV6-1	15	CASRKSGDSLYEQYF
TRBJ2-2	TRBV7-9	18	CASSFPDRGPWITGELFF